A single TCR beta chain is shown here with its context. Germline CDR1 is LNHDA and CDR2 is SQIVND (reference sequence). Unmatched junction bases numbered 19, after V lost 7 bases and J lost 4 bases. The length of the CDR3 is 19 residues. This sample was taken from a study of control samples from healthy donors and cancer patients. Method: immunoSEQ multiplex PCR; TCRdb's copy keeps in-frame clones and lacks some. Among 150,000 or so clones listed, around 90% were seen once. The chain has TRBV19 and TRBJ1-5; 10 bases are shared with TRBD1. The sequence was obtained from a man in his forties or fifties in good health. The sequenced sample was blood. The CDR3 region is CASNGKRGTGVLVNQPQHF. The DNA for the CDR3 is TGTGCCAGTAACGGTAAAAGGGGGACAGGGGTTCTCGTGAATCAGCCCCAGCATTTT.